One sample yielded the 3 T cell receptor beta chains listed below, sequenced in a study of shared clonotypes between healthy human individuals. Profiling relied on immunoSEQ multiplex PCR, and the TCRdb table lists in-frame clones only, not all of them. The sample has 2 million to 2.5 million clones; about 92% are singletons. Sequencing used naive CD4+ T cells from PBMCs. This sample's subset: CD45RA+ positively selected. Receptors originate from a man between 18 and 29 years old in good health. Some clones in this sample may be carry-over from other donors' samples.

The rearrangement uses TRBV30 and TRBJ2-3; D not certain. V lost 1 base to trimming and J lost 0 bases, with 5 bases between them. This CDR3 spans 13 amino acids. Per germline, CDR1 GTSNPN and CDR2 SVGIG (reference sequence). The DNA for the CDR3 is TGTGCCTGGAGTGAAGGAAGCACAGATACGCAGTATTTT. Translating gives CAWSEGSTDTQYF.

V is TRBV7-9 and J is TRBJ2-7, with D possibly being TRBD2 (6 bases). This CDR3 has 12 residues. V dropped 0 bases and J dropped 7 bases, with 7 bases sitting between them. CDR1 and CDR2 (germline): SEHNR, FQNEAQ (reference sequence). In DNA form, the CDR3 reads TGTGCCAGCAGCTTAGCAGGGAGGGAGCAGTACTTC. It encodes CASSLAGREQYF. Using reference TRBV7-9 and TRBJ2-7 for the parts outside the CDR3, the full variable domain is DTGVSQNPRHKITKRGQNVTFRCDPISEHNRLYWYRQTLGQGPEFLTYFQNEAQLEKSRLLSDRFSAERPKGSFSTLEIQRTEQGDSAMYLCASSLAGREQYFGPGTRLTVT.

This chain links TRBV28 with TRBJ2-3; D might be TRBD1 (5 bases). The CDR3 is 16 residues long. The V gene lost 4 bases and the J gene lost 6 bases, with 20 bases spanning the gap. Germline-derived CDR1 and CDR2 are MDHEN and SYDVKM. The CDR3 loop reads CASSWTTLNPIDTQYF. The CDR3 bases are TGTGCCAGCAGTTGGACAACGTTAAACCCGATCGATACGCAGTATTTT.